The 16 T cell receptor beta chains below all came from one sample that was sequenced in a study of blood T cell repertoires in COVID-19. Profiled with immunoSEQ multiplex PCR; TCRdb holds only in-frame clones, not every one. The sample lists 70,000 to 90,000 clones; roughly 70% were seen once. Sequenced material: peripheral blood. The receptors come from a human donor with acute or convalescent COVID-19. The donor label of this sample is uncertain.

This clone was counted a single time. This rearrangement joins TRBV5-8 to TRBJ2-1, with D perhaps matching TRBD1 (6 bases). Germline CDR1 reads SGHTS; CDR2 reads YDEGEE. The CDR3 contains 14 residues. The ends were cut back, 2 bases at V and 6 bases at J, with 12 bases in the middle. DNA for the CDR3: TGTGCCAGCAGCTTAAGGGGGAGTGTCAATGAGCAGTTCTTC. Amino acids: CASSLRGSVNEQFF.

V usage is TRBV27 and J usage is TRBJ1-6; a possible D gene is TRBD1 (5 bases). The germline V gene has CDR1 MNHEY and CDR2 SMNVEV (reference sequence). Trimming left V 7 bases short and J 3 bases short, with 13 bases between. There are 15 residues in the CDR3. CDR3 in amino acids: CASTTQGLYNSPLHF. CDR3 sequence (DNA): TGTGCCAGCACCACCCAGGGACTCTATAATTCACCCCTCCACTTT.

The rearrangement joins TRBV28 to TRBJ1-6; 7 bases are a match to TRBD1. There are 12 residues in the CDR3. With V trimmed by 4 bases and J by 17 bases, 8 bases remained unmatched. The germline V gene encodes CDR1 MDHEN and CDR2 SYDVKM. Here the CDR3 DNA reads TGTGCCAGCAGTTCGAGCGGACAGGCCTTCCACTTT. This sequence encodes CASSSSGQAFHF. The whole variable domain, remainder taken from reference TRBV28 and TRBJ1-6, is DVKVTQSSRYLVKRTGEKVFLECVQDMDHENMFWYRQDPGLGLRLIYFSYDVKMKEKGDIPEGYSVSREKKERFSLILESASTNQTSMYLCASSSSGQAFHFGNGTRLTVT.

The chain uses TRBV5-6 and TRBJ2-7; 7 bases fit TRBD1. The CDR3 extends over 14 amino acids. The trim removed 3 bases at V and 3 bases at J, leaving 6 bases unmatched. The germline gives CDR1 SGHDT, CDR2 YYEEEE. The CDR3 DNA reads as TGTGCCAGCAGCTACGGGACAGATTACTACGAGCAGTACGTC. This codes for CASSYGTDYYEQYV.

The rearrangement uses TRBV9 and TRBJ2-6; tentative D call: TRBD1 (5 bases). The V and J ends lost 4 bases and 0 bases respectively, with 17 bases between them. The CDR3 is made up of 18 amino acids. The germline CDR1 and CDR2 sequences are SGDLS and YYNGEE. CDR3: CASSPRSGSTSGANVLTF. DNA of the CDR3: TGTGCCAGCAGCCCCCGTTCAGGGTCAACCTCTGGGGCCAACGTCCTGACTTTC.

The rearrangement joins TRBV20-1 to TRBJ2-3; TRBD1 is a possible D gene (6 bases). V dropped 3 bases and J dropped 2 bases, with 24 bases sitting between them. Germline V gives CDR1 DFQATT, CDR2 SNEGSKA (reference sequence). CDR3 length: 18 amino acids. CDR3 protein: CSASPAGRGWDTTDTQYF. CDR3 nucleotide sequence: TGCAGTGCTAGTCCGGCGGGTCGAGGCTGGGACACCACAGATACGCAGTATTTT.

The rearrangement joins TRBV19 to TRBJ1-5, with D possibly matching TRBD1 (5 bases). The V end was cut by 4 bases, the J end by 0 bases, with 10 bases between. The CDR3 length is 15 residues. Per germline, CDR1 LNHDA and CDR2 SQIVND (reference sequence). The DNA for the CDR3 is TGTGCCAGTAGTAGTAGGGGTGATAGCAATCAGCCCCAGCATTTT. As protein: CASSSRGDSNQPQHF.

DNA of the CDR3: TGTGCCAGCATCTCCCGGGACAGGGGTGAAAAACTGTTTTTT. This codes for CASISRDRGEKLFF. J is TRBJ1-4 and V is TRBV6-5; 10 bases are a match to TRBD1. This CDR3 is 14 amino acids long. The trim removed 7 bases at V and 7 bases at J, leaving 6 bases unmatched. Germline V gene lookup returns CDR1 MNHEY and CDR2 SVGAGI.

V is TRBV28 and J is TRBJ1-4; 9 nucleotides agree with TRBD1. Germline loops: CDR1 MDHEN, CDR2 SYDVKM. The CDR3 has 15 amino acids. J lost 8 bases, V lost 3 bases, and 7 bases had no gene match. The CDR3 spells CASSFPGQGREKLFF. The CDR3 DNA follows: TGTGCCAGCAGTTTCCCCGGACAGGGGCGGGAAAAACTGTTTTTT.

In DNA, the CDR3 is TGTGCCAGCAGGGAAAGTCAAGCGGGGGGGGCAGATACGCAGTATTTT. This codes for CASRESQAGGADTQYF. V usage is TRBV2 and J usage is TRBJ2-3; 10 bases match TRBD2. Germline V gene sequence: CDR1 SNHLY, CDR2 FYNNEI. This CDR3 is 16 amino acids long. Losses at the gene ends were 6 bases for V and 4 bases for J; bases not matched to a gene: 10.

This clone was observed a single time. The chain combines TRBV2 with TRBJ1-2, with D perhaps TRBD1 (5 bases). V was clipped by 7 bases and J by 8 bases, with 17 bases between them. The CDR3 has 13 residues. Per germline, CDR1 SNHLY and CDR2 FYNNEI. The CDR3: CASKTPGNGGYTF. In nucleotides, the CDR3 is TGTGCCAGCAAAACGCCAGGGAACGGGGGCTACACCTTC.

The chain uses TRBV28 and TRBJ1-1; TRBD1 matches at 10 bases. The CDR3 extends over 14 amino acids. V dropped 8 bases and J dropped 9; count of bases not matched to a gene: 12. The germline V gene has CDR1 MDHEN and CDR2 SYDVKM. CDR3 residues: CASLVRDRGTKAFF. The CDR3 DNA reads TGTGCCAGCCTGGTCCGGGACAGGGGAACCAAAGCTTTCTTT.

The V gene is TRBV5-1, the J gene TRBJ1-3; perhaps TRBD1 as D (6 bases). Trimming stripped 0 bases from V and 2 bases from J, with 9 bases between. This CDR3 has 15 amino acids. CDR1 and CDR2 from the germline V gene are SGHRS and YFSETQ. The CDR3: CASSLDRATGNTIYF. In DNA, the CDR3 is TGCGCCAGCAGCTTGGACAGGGCCACTGGAAACACCATATATTTT.

The J gene is TRBJ1-6, the V gene TRBV5-5; 9 bases fit TRBD1. Per the germline V gene, CDR1 is SGHKS and CDR2 is YYEKEE (reference sequence). The CDR3 has 15 amino acids. With 7 bases clipped from V and 8 bases from J, the junction kept 10 bases outside the gene matches. The CDR3 DNA follows: TGTGCCAGCGGCCGGGACAGGGCTTTTGATTCACCCCTCCACTTT. It codes for CASGRDRAFDSPLHF.

The rearrangement joins TRBV11-3 to TRBJ2-1; 12 bases line up with TRBD2. Germline CDR1 and CDR2: SGHNT and YENEEA. The CDR3 has 15 residues. V lost 5 bases, J lost 7 bases, and 6 bases stayed unmatched. CDR3 nucleotide sequence: TGTGCCAGCAGCAGAGGACTAGCGGGACCAAATGAGCAGTTCTTC. It translates to CASSRGLAGPNEQFF.

The J gene is TRBJ2-7, the V gene TRBV24-1, with TRBD2 matching 7 bases. V shed 2 bases and J 6 bases; nucleotides not matched to a gene: 0. The CDR3 has 12 amino acids. In germline, CDR1 is KGHDR, CDR2 SFDVKD. CDR3 sequence: CATSDWGGEQYF. Written as DNA, the CDR3 is TGTGCCACCAGTGATTGGGGGGGCGAGCAGTACTTC.